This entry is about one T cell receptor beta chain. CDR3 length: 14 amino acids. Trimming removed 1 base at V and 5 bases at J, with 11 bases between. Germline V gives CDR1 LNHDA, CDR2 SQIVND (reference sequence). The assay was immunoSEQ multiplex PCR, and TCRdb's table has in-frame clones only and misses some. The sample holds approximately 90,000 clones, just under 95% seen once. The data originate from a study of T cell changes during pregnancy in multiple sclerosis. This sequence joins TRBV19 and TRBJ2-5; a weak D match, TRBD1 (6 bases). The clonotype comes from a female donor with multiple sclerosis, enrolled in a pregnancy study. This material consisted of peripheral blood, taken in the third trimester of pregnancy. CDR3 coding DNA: TGTGCCAGTAGTATAGCAGGGGTCCGTGAGACCCAGTACTTC. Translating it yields CASSIAGVRETQYF.